This is a list of T cell receptor beta chains from one sample in a study of T cell repertoires in cytomegalovirus infection. TCRdb reprocessed the reads with MiXCR, giving one entry per CDR3 protein. The data contain 800,000 to 950,000 distinct CDR3 sequences, 30% to 35% of them singletons. Their antigen targets remain unknown. The source material was cultured CD8+ T cells from PBMCs, sampled from culture after CMV antigen stimulation. The source of these receptors is a human donor in good health (CMV status not recorded). Some clones in this sample may be carry-over from other donors' samples. Both conserved end residues are part of each CDR3.

CDR3 protein	V gene	J gene
CATHDGWTFYGYTF	TRBV19	TRBJ1-2
CASSRGAGGSVPQHF	TRBV27	TRBJ1-5
CASSEGSLAENIQYF	TRBV2	TRBJ2-4
CASNEGSTEKLFF	TRBV19	TRBJ1-4
CAISESRGGSTDTQYF	TRBV10-3	TRBJ2-3
CASSFAATPLTGTEFLKYQETQYF	TRBV12-3/TRBV12-4	TRBJ2-5
CASSPRASGGGETQYF	TRBV7-6	TRBJ2-5
CASSLGSVGGYTF	TRBV27	TRBJ1-2
CASSFGQTGGETQYF	TRBV5-8	TRBJ2-5
CASSLGQARTDTQYF	TRBV7-6	TRBJ2-3
CASGGSGANVLTF	TRBV6-5	TRBJ2-6
CASSFDFSTDTQYF	TRBV7-7	TRBJ2-3
CASSLAGDGPDTQYF	TRBV7-9	TRBJ2-3
CASSQDLQGARGYTF	TRBV4-2	TRBJ1-2
CASSLSDPPYNEQFF	TRBV7-6	TRBJ2-1
CASSFWFAGTSTDTQYF	TRBV12-3/TRBV12-4	TRBJ2-3
CASAYYSNQPQHF	TRBV27	TRBJ1-5
CASTFGVYNEQFF	TRBV6-1	TRBJ2-1
CASSLAEGFDTGELFF	TRBV12-3/TRBV12-4	TRBJ2-2
CASSSDGEEGYRLAFF	TRBV7-4	TRBJ1-1
CASSPLRPTDTQYF	TRBV28	TRBJ2-3
CSAKDRESNQPQHF	TRBV20-1	TRBJ1-5
CASSPHPGSGELFF	TRBV7-8	TRBJ2-2
CASSEYIYQPQHF	TRBV25-1	TRBJ1-5
CASSPWGDLGAFF	TRBV5-4	TRBJ1-1
CSVWGVTDEQFF	TRBV29-1	TRBJ2-1
CASSSLASGDTDTQYF	TRBV28	TRBJ2-3
CASSIIGGASYGYTF	TRBV19	TRBJ1-2
CAIRGATSGGETQYF	TRBV10-3	TRBJ2-5
CASSAGTAVYGYTF	TRBV6-6	TRBJ1-2
CASSSRGGLSGELFF	TRBV7-9	TRBJ2-2
CASGLENTEAFF	TRBV12-5	TRBJ1-1
CASSIFSPRAEAFF	TRBV19	TRBJ1-1
CASSLLAQGSTEAFF	TRBV5-3	TRBJ1-1
CASSPVAGGYEQYF	TRBV12-3/TRBV12-4	TRBJ2-7
CALYWGAGYGYTF	TRBV6-1	TRBJ1-2
CASSYSGQGGYGYTF	TRBV6-2/TRBV6-3	TRBJ1-2
CATRHRTSGGSAETQYF	TRBV7-9	TRBJ2-5
CASSLFGTSGPPGTQYF	TRBV28	TRBJ2-5
CASSLGQGMFF	TRBV25-1	TRBJ1-4
CASSPDREVYNEQFF	TRBV6-1	TRBJ2-1
CASSLSSRYEKLFF	TRBV12-3/TRBV12-4	TRBJ1-4
CASSPGDYNSPLHF	TRBV12-3/TRBV12-4	TRBJ1-6
CSARQFNEKLFF	TRBV20-1	TRBJ1-4
CASSLGKGSSGNTIYF	TRBV7-6	TRBJ1-3
CASSQATYEQYF	TRBV3-1	TRBJ2-7
CASSQDAPGQSYNEQFF	TRBV4-1	TRBJ2-1
CASSPSTAAQYF	TRBV12-3/TRBV12-4	TRBJ2-7
CASSSSAGSGDTEAFF	TRBV11-3	TRBJ1-1
CASSLQGVDRETQYF	TRBV6-1	TRBJ2-5